This TCR beta chain was obtained from a study of blood T cells in healthy people across ages. The study's findings and limits: While age rose, TCR beta diversity per million T cells dropped in a roughly linear way. A greater number of naive CD4+ cells and higher diversity distinguished long-lived donors from aged donors.

Trimming removed 1 base from V and 3 bases from J; junction bases left unmatched: 4. Germline CDR1 is SGHAT and CDR2 is FQNNGV. The CDR3 runs to 16 residues. The table lists this clonotype with a few counts. Its antigen is unidentified. Sample-barcoded 5' priming and a J-beta primer mix drove a second PCR of roughly 7 to 11 cycles. The template-switch adaptor, which had 12 random nucleotides, put a tag on each cDNA molecule. MiXCR, applied by TCRdb to the 5' RACE reads, yields one record per CDR3 protein. This sample has approximately 1,700,000 distinct CDR3 sequences; roughly two fifths occur once, and the top ten carry roughly 23%.

Material for sequencing was blood. This TCR was recovered from a human donor in good health. V gene TRBV11-2 combines with J gene TRBJ2-1, with 9 bases identical to TRBD2. CDR3 in amino acids: CASSLGASGDYNEQFF. The CDR3 nucleotides are TGTGCCAGCAGCTTAGGGGCTAGCGGGGACTACAATGAGCAGTTCTTC.